The source of this T cell receptor (beta chain) is a study of T cell responses to AZD1222 COVID-19 vaccine. Broader study findings: Just five or six AZD1222 recipients tested seropositive at baseline. Unmutated variant regions reportedly attract nearly half of all spike-specific TCRs. Spike-specific TCR breadth and depth rose after two AZD1222 doses.

The method was immunoSEQ multiplex PCR; TCRdb's version includes in-frame clones alone and lacks a portion of them. The sample holds about 130,000 clones, roughly 90% seen once. Between the trimmed V and J ends, which lost 7 bases and 8 bases, there was a span of 17 bases. CDR1 and CDR2 (germline): MDHEN, SYDVKM. The CDR3 covers 13 residues. This clone was detected only once. Antigen specificity is unknown. This rearrangement joins TRBV28 to TRBJ1-2, with a possible D match to TRBD1 (6 bases). The sequenced sample was peripheral blood, obtained on day 0 of AZD1222 vaccination. The sequence came from an adult in good health. The CDR3 bases are TGTGCCAGCACCGTGGATAACAGGGTCGGCTACACCTTC. Residues: CASTVDNRVGYTF.